Presented here are 7 T cell receptor beta chains from one specimen sequenced in a study of neoadjuvant nivolumab and ipilimumab in lung cancer. The data were produced by immunoSEQ multiplex PCR, yet TCRdb's version contains in-frame clones alone and is incomplete. The sample lists roughly 20,000 clones, about 90% occurring once. The material sequenced was peripheral blood, taken before neoadjuvant nivolumab, alone or with ipilimumab. These receptors all come from an adult with non-small cell lung cancer.

V usage is TRBV4-1 and J usage is TRBJ1-2; D unclear. The CDR3 spans 13 residues. Germline V gene sequence: CDR1 MGHRA, CDR2 YSYEKL. V was clipped by 1 base and J by 8 bases, with 11 bases between them. CDR3 residues: CASSQGDAAGYTF. CDR3 DNA: TGCGCCAGCAGCCAAGGAGACGCTGCCGGCTACACCTTC.

This chain links TRBV5-5 with TRBJ2-1; D is possibly TRBD1 or TRBD2 (5 bases each). CDR3 length: 15 amino acids. The germline gives CDR1 SGHKS, CDR2 YYEKEE (reference sequence). Trimming cost V 4 bases and J 0 bases, with 11 bases left between them. CDR3 sequence (DNA): TGTGCCAGCAGCCCGGGACCGCCCTCCTACAATGAGCAGTTCTTC. Amino acids: CASSPGPPSYNEQFF.

The genes are TRBV29-1 and TRBJ1-1, with TRBD1 identical over 7 bases. CDR3 size: 13 residues. The V gene's germline CDR1 is SQVTM and CDR2 ANQGSEA. V was clipped by 6 bases and J by 5 bases; unmatched bases: 9. As DNA, the CDR3 is TGCAGCGTCCTTATGACAGGGATTACTGAAGCTTTCTTT. Its protein is CSVLMTGITEAFF.

The V gene is TRBV6-1, the J gene TRBJ1-5; 8 bases are shared with TRBD1. The V and J ends lost 6 bases and 7 bases, in that order; junction bases with no gene match: 5. This CDR3 has 13 amino acids. Germline loops: CDR1 MNHNS, CDR2 SASEGT. This CDR3 reads CASRDRAEQPQHF. CDR3 nucleotides: TGTGCCAGCAGGGACAGGGCTGAACAGCCCCAGCATTTT.

The chain employs TRBV30 and TRBJ2-7, with D maybe TRBD2 (5 bases). Deletions cut 1 base from V and 0 bases from J, with 13 bases between. The CDR3 extends over 15 amino acids. Germline V gene sequence: CDR1 GTSNPN, CDR2 SVGIG (reference sequence). The CDR3: CAWSASGLISYEQYF. The CDR3 DNA reads as TGTGCCTGGAGTGCATCCGGACTGATCTCCTACGAGCAGTACTTC.

The J gene is TRBJ1-5, the V gene TRBV18; TRBD1 matches 7 bases. The V segment lost 6 bases and the J segment 6 bases; nucleotides outside the gene matches: 2. The CDR3 length is 12 residues. Germline CDR1 and CDR2: KGHSH and LQKENI. CDR3 region: CASSQGGQPQHF. The CDR3, as DNA: TGTGCCAGCTCTCAGGGGGGTCAGCCCCAGCATTTT.

V gene TRBV4-1 combines with J gene TRBJ2-5, with 10 bases that match TRBD2. The CDR3 spans 17 residues. V was clipped by 0 bases and J by 4 bases; unmatched bases: 8. CDR1 is MGHRA, CDR2 YSYEKL, per germline. CDR3 in amino acids: CASSQEDLAGVGETQYF. CDR3 bases: TGCGCCAGCAGCCAAGAAGACCTAGCGGGAGTCGGAGAGACCCAGTACTTC.